Below are 29 T cell receptor beta chains sequenced from a single sample in a study of control samples from healthy donors and cancer patients. The data were produced by immunoSEQ multiplex PCR, yet TCRdb's version contains in-frame clones alone and is incomplete. This sample yields 150,000 to 200,000 clones, of which 90% to 95% are seen a single time; approximately 1.6% belongs to the top ten. Sequencing input: blood. Every receptor here comes from a woman aged 25-40 years in good health.

In regard to this clone: The identical CDR3 is also encoded by other nucleotide sequences in the sample. J is TRBJ2-5 and V is TRBV7-3; TRBD1 aligns across 9 bases. Germline CDR1 reads SGHTA; CDR2 reads FQGTGA. This CDR3 comprises 14 residues. V lost 5 bases to trimming and J lost 5 bases; unmatched junction nucleotides: 6. CDR3 residues: CASSPTGGGETQYF. The CDR3 region has the DNA TGTGCCAGCAGCCCAACAGGGGGCGGGGAGACCCAGTACTTC.

Here the CDR3 reads CASSLRLAGGETQYF. The CDR3 nucleotides are TGTGCCAGCAGCCTTCGACTAGCGGGAGGCGAGACCCAGTACTTC. This chain links TRBV7-2 with TRBJ2-5, with TRBD2 matching over 13 bases. CDR3 length: 15 residues. Germline CDR1 reads SGHTA; CDR2 reads FQGNSA. Germline trimming cut 5 bases from V and 5 bases from J; bases unmatched to any gene: 5.

V usage is TRBV29-1 and J usage is TRBJ2-6; TRBD2 matches at 13 bases. Germline values: CDR1 SQVTM, CDR2 ANQGSEA. The junction had 6 bases not matched to a gene; V was cut back by 6 bases and J by 4 bases. The length of the CDR3 is 16 residues. The CDR3 spells CSVETSGRSGANVLTF. DNA of the CDR3: TGCAGCGTCGAGACTAGCGGGAGGTCGGGGGCCAACGTCCTGACTTTC.

The V and J genes are TRBV11-3 and TRBJ2-1; 11 positions agree with TRBD2. V shed 8 bases and J 2 bases; nucleotides not matched to a gene: 5. The CDR3 has 15 residues. Germline values: CDR1 SGHNT, CDR2 YENEEA. CDR3 region: CASYTSGRPYNEQFF. Written as DNA, the CDR3 is TGTGCCAGCTACACTAGCGGGAGACCCTACAATGAGCAGTTCTTC. Variable domain in full (rest from reference TRBV11-3 and TRBJ2-1): EAGVVQSPRYKIIEKKQPVAFWCNPISGHNTLYWYLQNLGQGPELLIRYENEEAVDDSQLPKDRFSAERLKGVDSTLKIQPAELGDSAVYLCASYTSGRPYNEQFFGPGTRLTVL.

This clone showed up just once. The V call is TRBV14, the J call TRBJ2-6; D is unclear. V dropped 1 base and J dropped 0 bases, with 4 bases sitting between them. In germline, CDR1 is SGHDN, CDR2 FVKESK. This CDR3 has 15 residues. CDR3 residues: CASSQALSGANVLTF. DNA of the CDR3: TGTGCCAGCAGCCAAGCACTCTCTGGGGCCAACGTCCTGACTTTC.

The chain is built from TRBV7-8 and TRBJ1-4; 8 bases are shared with TRBD1. Germline values: CDR1 SGHVS, CDR2 FQNEAQ. Trimming at V came to 3 bases and at J to 4 bases, leaving 4 bases not matched to a gene. The length of the CDR3 is 15 residues. In DNA form, the CDR3 reads TGTGCCAGCAGCTTTAACAGGGGGATTAATGAAAAACTGTTTTTT. Translated, it gives CASSFNRGINEKLFF.

This chain connects TRBV6-6 to TRBJ2-5; TRBD2 matches 7 bases. This CDR3 contains 14 residues. Germline V gives CDR1 MNHNY, CDR2 SVGAGI (reference sequence). Trimming removed 2 bases from V and 5 bases from J; junction bases left unmatched: 5. DNA for the CDR3: TGTGCCAGCAGTTACGGGAGGGGTCGGGAGACCCAGTACTTC. Its protein product is CASSYGRGRETQYF.

The chain couples TRBV11-1 to TRBJ2-5, with D hard to call. Trimming shortened V by 2 bases and J by 1 base, and 8 bases separated the two germline ends. The CDR3 runs to 14 residues. CDR1 is SGHAT, CDR2 FQDESV, per germline (reference sequence). The CDR3: CASSLSRSQETQYF. The CDR3 DNA reads TGTGCCAGCAGCTTATCGCGGTCCCAAGAGACCCAGTACTTC. Full variable domain (outside the CDR3, taken from reference TRBV11-1 and TRBJ2-5): EAEVAQSPRYKITEKSQAVAFWCDPISGHATLYWYRQILGQGPELLVQFQDESVVDDSQLPKDRFSAERLKGVDSTLKIQPAELGDSAMYLCASSLSRSQETQYFGPGTRLLVL.

The V and J genes are TRBV6-5 and TRBJ2-7, with TRBD1 matching over 9 bases. CDR3 length: 14 residues. Losses at the gene ends were 6 bases for V and 2 bases for J; bases not matched to a gene: 5. CDR1 and CDR2 (germline): MNHEY, SVGAGI. CDR3 nucleotides: TGTGCCAGCAGGCCCGGGACAGGGACCTACGAGCAGTACTTC. Translating gives CASRPGTGTYEQYF.

J is TRBJ2-3 and V is TRBV27, with TRBD2 matching 7 bases. The germline gives CDR1 MNHEY, CDR2 SMNVEV (reference sequence). CDR3 size: 15 residues. V lost 3 bases, J lost 2 bases, and 5 bases stayed unmatched. The CDR3 DNA sequence: TGTGCCAGCAGTTTGGACGGGAGGTCCACAGATACGCAGTATTTT. It translates to CASSLDGRSTDTQYF.

The chain carries TRBV4-1 and TRBJ2-2; 10 bases align to TRBD2. This CDR3 spans 16 amino acids. The ends lost 1 base at V and 6 bases at J; junction bases unmatched: 5. Germline V gene lookup returns CDR1 MGHRA and CDR2 YSYEKL. In nucleotides, the CDR3 is TGCGCCAGCAGCCAAGGTTGGGGACTAGCGTCCGGGGAGCTGTTTTTT. Its protein product is CASSQGWGLASGELFF.

This chain uses TRBV4-1 with TRBJ1-1; 8 bases are shared with TRBD1. Germline V gene sequence: CDR1 MGHRA, CDR2 YSYEKL. Trimming took 1 base from V and 4 from J; bases not matched to a gene: 5. CDR3 length: 15 amino acids. CDR3 nucleotide sequence: TGCGCCAGCAGCCAAGGGACAGGGTTGCGCACTGAAGCTTTCTTT. Translated: CASSQGTGLRTEAFF.

The rearrangement uses TRBV5-1 and TRBJ2-5; D is undetermined. From germline, CDR1 is SGHRS and CDR2 YFSETQ. Deletions cut 0 bases from V and 5 bases from J, with 11 bases between. The CDR3 is 14 residues long. This CDR3 reads CASSLDRARETQYF. DNA for the CDR3: TGCGCCAGCAGCTTGGATAGGGCAAGGGAGACCCAGTACTTC.

This clone was recorded only once. This sequence joins TRBV6-6 and TRBJ1-2, with D maybe TRBD1 (5 bases). Germline CDR1 and CDR2: MNHNY and SVGAGI (reference sequence). The V end was cut by 4 bases, the J end by 3 bases, with 12 bases between. This CDR3 has 14 residues. The CDR3 region is CASSLGGTDYGYTF. The CDR3 nucleotides are TGTGCCAGCAGTTTGGGTGGGACCGACTATGGCTACACCTTC.

The rearrangement links TRBV7-9 to TRBJ2-7; no reliable D call. Trimming removed 0 bases from V and 7 bases from J, with 16 bases in between. The CDR3 has 15 amino acids. Germline lookup yields CDR1 SEHNR and CDR2 FQNEAQ (reference sequence). CDR3 nucleotides: TGTGCCAGCAGCTTAGCTTGGGGTAGCTCGTGGGAGCAGTACTTC. Its protein product is CASSLAWGSSWEQYF. Filled out from reference TRBV7-9 and TRBJ2-7, the complete variable domain reads DTGVSQNPRHKITKRGQNVTFRCDPISEHNRLYWYRQTLGQGPEFLTYFQNEAQLEKSRLLSDRFSAERPKGSFSTLEIQRTEQGDSAMYLCASSLAWGSSWEQYFGPGTRLTVT.

Comments on this clone: This specimen includes other DNA sequences encoding the same CDR3. For the CDR3, the DNA is TGTGCCAGCTCACAGGGGGCTAACTATGGCTACACCTTC. Translated, it gives CASSQGANYGYTF. This rearrangement joins TRBV18 to TRBJ1-2, with D perhaps TRBD1 (6 bases). The V gene's germline CDR1 is KGHSH and CDR2 LQKENI. The CDR3 contains 13 residues. V gave up 4 bases and J gave up 0 bases, with 6 bases separating them.

The chain links TRBV19 to TRBJ2-1; D might be TRBD1 or TRBD2, each matching 5 bases. Trimming removed 5 bases from V and 6 bases from J, with 17 bases in between. The CDR3 spans 15 residues. Germline values: CDR1 LNHDA, CDR2 SQIVND (reference sequence). The CDR3 sequence is CASSLGVPLSNEQFF. The CDR3 DNA follows: TGTGCCAGTAGTCTGGGGGTCCCCCTCAGCAATGAGCAGTTCTTC.

The CDR3 nucleotides are TGTGCCAGTAGTGTCCGGGACAGGTACGAGCAGTACTTC. Translating gives CASSVRDRYEQYF. The rearrangement links TRBV19 to TRBJ2-7, with 8 bases matching TRBD1. J was trimmed by 4 bases and V by 5 bases; bases with no gene match: 4. Germline lookup yields CDR1 LNHDA and CDR2 SQIVND (reference sequence). The CDR3 totals 13 residues.

The chain recombines TRBV10-3 with TRBJ2-5; D is uncertain. CDR3 size: 13 residues. The germline gives CDR1 ENHRY, CDR2 SYGVKD. Trimming stripped 4 bases from V and 5 bases from J, with 11 bases between. The CDR3 sequence is CAISAIQTETQYF. The DNA of the CDR3 is TGTGCCATCAGTGCAATACAGACTGAGACCCAGTACTTC.

V usage is TRBV7-2 and J usage is TRBJ2-5; TRBD2 matches 11 bases. V was pared by 5 bases and J by 4 bases, with 6 bases of the junction left unmatched. Germline V gene lookup returns CDR1 SGHTA and CDR2 FQGNSA. CDR3 size: 15 residues. In nucleotides, the CDR3 is TGTGCCAGCAGCGAGCTAGCGGGAGGCGGAGAGACCCAGTACTTC. This encodes CASSELAGGGETQYF.

The rearrangement uses TRBV28 and TRBJ1-5; TRBD1 matches at 9 bases. The junction had 8 bases not matched to a gene; V was cut back by 9 bases and J by 5 bases. The CDR3 is made up of 14 amino acids. The germline V gene encodes CDR1 MDHEN and CDR2 SYDVKM. CDR3 DNA sequence: TGTGCCAGTACGGACAGGGGCGATCATCAGCCCCAGCATTTT. Translating it yields CASTDRGDHQPQHF.

This chain uses TRBV7-3 with TRBJ2-1, with 11 bases lining up with TRBD2. V shed 0 bases, J shed 5 bases, and the junction held 0 bases outside the gene matches. CDR3 size: 15 residues. Germline lookup yields CDR1 SGHTA and CDR2 FQGTGA. The CDR3 DNA sequence: TGTGCCAGCAGCTTAACGGGACTAGCGGACAATGAGCAGTTCTTC. Translated, it gives CASSLTGLADNEQFF.

J is TRBJ1-4 and V is TRBV6-6; maybe TRBD1 (5 bases). The CDR3 runs to 14 residues. Germline CDR1 and CDR2: MNHNY and SVGAGI (reference sequence). V gave up 2 bases and J gave up 4 bases, with 8 bases separating them. CDR3 DNA sequence: TGTGCCAGCAGTTACGGGGACGGTAATGAAAAACTGTTTTTT. Encoded protein: CASSYGDGNEKLFF.

The CDR3 bases are TGTGCCAGCAGTACCCGGACAGGGGAAGATCAGCCCCAGCATTTT. It translates to CASSTRTGEDQPQHF. The chain has TRBV6-5 and TRBJ1-5; the match to TRBD1 covers 9 bases. The ends lost 5 bases at V and 5 bases at J; junction bases unmatched: 7. Germline loops: CDR1 MNHEY, CDR2 SVGAGI. This CDR3 has 15 amino acids.

V gene TRBV11-3 combines with J gene TRBJ1-6, with a tentative D call TRBD1 (6 bases). V shed 3 bases and J shed 9 bases, with 12 bases lying between them. In germline, CDR1 is SGHNT, CDR2 YENEEA. This CDR3 is built from 14 residues. CDR3 loop: CASSFRGSGSPLHF. DNA for the CDR3: TGTGCCAGCAGCTTCAGGGGTAGCGGTTCACCCCTCCACTTT.

The chain is built from TRBV7-3 and TRBJ2-3; possible D gene TRBD1, 6 bases. The CDR3 sequence is 13 residues long. Per the germline V gene, CDR1 is SGHTA and CDR2 is FQGTGA. With 5 bases removed from V and 8 bases from J, the gap between germline ends came to 14 bases. This CDR3 reads CASSPLQGTTQYF. CDR3 in DNA: TGTGCCAGCAGCCCCCTACAGGGCACTACGCAGTATTTT.

V is TRBV9 and J is TRBJ2-3; TRBD2 matches at 10 bases. Germline V gene lookup returns CDR1 SGDLS and CDR2 YYNGEE. J gave up 4 bases and V 0 bases, and 5 bases lay outside the gene matches. The CDR3 spans 16 residues. CDR3 nucleotides: TGTGCCAGCAGCGTAGTGGGTCTAGCGGGGGCAGATACGCAGTATTTT. It is translated as CASSVVGLAGADTQYF.

In the case of this clone: Distinct nucleotide sequences in the sample also encode this CDR3. The rearrangement links TRBV5-4 to TRBJ2-7; D is ambiguous. Germline CDR1 is SGHNT and CDR2 is YYREEE (reference sequence). Trimming removed 0 bases from V and 4 bases from J, with 2 bases in between. This CDR3 region has 11 residues. The CDR3 loop is CASSLGYEQYF. The CDR3 DNA reads TGTGCCAGCAGCTTGGGTTACGAGCAGTACTTC. The full variable domain, rest sourced from reference TRBV5-4 and TRBJ2-7, is ETGVTQSPTHLIKTRGQQVTLRCSSQSGHNTVSWYQQALGQGPQFIFQYYREEENGRGNFPPRFSGLQFPNYSSELNVNALELDDSALYLCASSLGYEQYFGPGTRLTVT.

J is TRBJ1-2 and V is TRBV6-2 or TRBV6-3, with TRBD1 identical over 7 bases. CDR3 size: 14 residues. Per the germline V gene, CDR1 is MNHEY and CDR2 is SVGEGT. The V segment lost 3 bases and the J segment 4 bases; nucleotides outside the gene matches: 5. The CDR3: CASSYKGQAYGYTF. The CDR3 coding sequence is TGTGCCAGCAGTTATAAAGGACAGGCCTATGGCTACACCTTC.